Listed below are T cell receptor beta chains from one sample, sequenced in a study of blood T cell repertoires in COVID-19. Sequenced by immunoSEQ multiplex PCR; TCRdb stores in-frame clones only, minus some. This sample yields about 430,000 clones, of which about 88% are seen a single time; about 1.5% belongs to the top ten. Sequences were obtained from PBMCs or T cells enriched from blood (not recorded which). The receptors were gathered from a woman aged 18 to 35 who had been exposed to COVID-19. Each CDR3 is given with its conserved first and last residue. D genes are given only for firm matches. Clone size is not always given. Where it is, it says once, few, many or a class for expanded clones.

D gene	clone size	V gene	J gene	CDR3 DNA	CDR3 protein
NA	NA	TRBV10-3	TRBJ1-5	TGTGCCATCAGTGAGCTAGCCGATAGCAATCAGCCCCAGCATTTT	CAISELADSNQPQHF
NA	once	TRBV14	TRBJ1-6	TGTGCCAGCAGCCAAGCATTACGGGTTAATTCACCCCTCCACTTT	CASSQALRVNSPLHF
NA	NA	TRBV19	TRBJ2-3	TGTGCCAGTAGTATAGTCTACGCAGGGCCAGATACGCAGTATTTT	CASSIVYAGPDTQYF
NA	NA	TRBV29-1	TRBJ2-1	TGCAGCGTTCGACTTACAGGTTACAATGAGCAGTTCTTC	CSVRLTGYNEQFF
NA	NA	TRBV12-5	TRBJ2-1	TGTGCTAGTGGTTTGGTCTGGACTGCGAGCTCCTACAATGAGCAGTTCTTC	CASGLVWTASSYNEQFF
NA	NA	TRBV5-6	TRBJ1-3	TGTGCCAGCAGCTCGGGGGGAGGTGGAAACACCATATATTTT	CASSSGGGGNTIYF
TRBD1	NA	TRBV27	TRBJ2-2	TGTGCCAGCAGTTTTTCACAGGGGGTGGCCGGGGAGCTGTTTTTT	CASSFSQGVAGELFF
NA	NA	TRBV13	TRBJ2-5	TGTGCCAGCAGCTTAAGCCCCGGAGAATCACAAGAGACCCAGTACTTC	CASSLSPGESQETQYF
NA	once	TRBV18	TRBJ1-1	TGTGCCAGCTCACCCATAGGGGAATCCACTGAAGCTTTCTTT	CASSPIGESTEAFF
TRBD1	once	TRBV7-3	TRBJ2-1	TGTGCCAGCAGCGAGACCGGGACAGGGGGCAATGAGCAGTTCTTC	CASSETGTGGNEQFF
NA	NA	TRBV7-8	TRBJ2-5	TGTGCCAGCAGCCAAGGACAGAGACAAGAGACCCAGTACTTC	CASSQGQRQETQYF